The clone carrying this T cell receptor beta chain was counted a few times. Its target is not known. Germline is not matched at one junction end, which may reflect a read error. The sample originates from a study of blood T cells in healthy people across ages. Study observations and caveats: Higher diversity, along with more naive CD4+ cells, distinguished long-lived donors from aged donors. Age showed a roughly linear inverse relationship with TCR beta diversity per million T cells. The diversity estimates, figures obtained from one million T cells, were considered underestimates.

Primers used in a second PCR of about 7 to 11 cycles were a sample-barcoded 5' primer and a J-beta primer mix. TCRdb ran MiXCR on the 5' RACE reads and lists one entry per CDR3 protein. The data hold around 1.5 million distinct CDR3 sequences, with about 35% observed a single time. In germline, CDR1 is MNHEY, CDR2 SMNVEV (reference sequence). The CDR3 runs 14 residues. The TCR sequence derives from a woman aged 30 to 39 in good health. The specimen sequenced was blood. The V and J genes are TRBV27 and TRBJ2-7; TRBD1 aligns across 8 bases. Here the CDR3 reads CAGSPGQAGYEQYF. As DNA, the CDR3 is TGTGCCGGCAGCCCGGGACAGGCGGGCTACGAGCAGTACTTC.